The rows below give T cell receptor beta chains drawn from one sample of a study of T cell repertoires in cytomegalovirus infection. A single record per CDR3 protein comes from TCRdb applying MiXCR to the reads. The data contain about 160,000 distinct CDR3 sequences, approximately 21% of them seen just once; the ten biggest clones take up under 30%. These receptors' antigens are unknown. The specimen comprised CD8+ T cells from cultured PBMCs, sampled from culture after CMV antigen stimulation. The receptors derive from a human donor in good health (CMV status not recorded). Some clones in this sample may be carry-over from other donors' samples. Each CDR3 is given without its conserved first and last residue. Fields, in order: J gene, V gene, CDR3 protein.

j_call: TRBJ2-2; v_call: TRBV7-6; cdr3_aa: ASSFGRVVAGELF
j_call: TRBJ2-7; v_call: TRBV28; cdr3_aa: ASSFRGQGRDEQY
j_call: TRBJ1-4; v_call: TRBV10-3; cdr3_aa: AISENRGGLEKLF
j_call: TRBJ2-3; v_call: TRBV7-2; cdr3_aa: ASSFVGGDTDTQY
j_call: TRBJ1-4; v_call: TRBV12-3/TRBV12-4; cdr3_aa: ASSLAQGTNEKLF
j_call: TRBJ1-6; v_call: TRBV7-2; cdr3_aa: ASSLAGIYNSPLH
j_call: TRBJ2-1; v_call: TRBV7-9; cdr3_aa: ASTLKEQGYNEQF
j_call: TRBJ2-6; v_call: TRBV7-8; cdr3_aa: ASSSWVSGANVLT
j_call: TRBJ1-1; v_call: TRBV7-8; cdr3_aa: ASTPGTVNTEAF
j_call: TRBJ2-3; v_call: TRBV7-6; cdr3_aa: ASSPLAEISTDTQY
j_call: TRBJ1-1; v_call: TRBV12-3/TRBV12-4; cdr3_aa: ASSPGGTEAF
j_call: TRBJ2-3; v_call: TRBV7-6; cdr3_aa: ASSSEFGTSGVTDTQY
j_call: TRBJ2-3; v_call: TRBV7-9; cdr3_aa: ASSLTGTAVTDTQY
j_call: TRBJ1-2; v_call: TRBV15; cdr3_aa: ATSRGTVSHYGYT
j_call: TRBJ1-3; v_call: TRBV6-8; cdr3_aa: ASSYVGSGNTIY
j_call: TRBJ2-7; v_call: TRBV7-9; cdr3_aa: ASSLGRAGVSGSTYEQY
j_call: TRBJ1-1; v_call: TRBV4-1; cdr3_aa: ASSQVGGTGRSTEAF
j_call: TRBJ1-2; v_call: TRBV6-1; cdr3_aa: ASSEARQELDYGYT
j_call: TRBJ1-2; v_call: TRBV12-3/TRBV12-4; cdr3_aa: ASSLPGAAYYGYT
j_call: TRBJ2-7; v_call: TRBV7-2; cdr3_aa: ASSLNGVYEQY
j_call: TRBJ2-7; v_call: TRBV28; cdr3_aa: ASSPGTGSYEQY
j_call: TRBJ2-7; v_call: TRBV29-1; cdr3_aa: SVGETGYEQY
j_call: TRBJ1-1; v_call: TRBV27; cdr3_aa: ASSLSEVRANTEAF
j_call: TRBJ1-2; v_call: TRBV19; cdr3_aa: ASNRKGTFLYGYT
j_call: TRBJ2-3; v_call: TRBV13; cdr3_aa: ASSEFQGTDTQY
j_call: TRBJ1-2; v_call: TRBV4-3; cdr3_aa: ASSQDVGQGNGYT
j_call: TRBJ1-2; v_call: TRBV4-1; cdr3_aa: ASSQETGNPWWGYT
j_call: TRBJ1-4; v_call: TRBV6-2/TRBV6-3; cdr3_aa: ASSYSNRDRGEEKLF
j_call: TRBJ2-1; v_call: TRBV6-2/TRBV6-3; cdr3_aa: ASSYSIPNRQF
j_call: TRBJ1-5; v_call: TRBV12-3/TRBV12-4; cdr3_aa: ASSPFEGPRWPQH
j_call: TRBJ2-1; v_call: TRBV6-5; cdr3_aa: ASSYSGLTAVGGNEQF
j_call: TRBJ2-1; v_call: TRBV4-2; cdr3_aa: ASSHIGGGADNEQL
j_call: TRBJ2-3; v_call: TRBV7-2; cdr3_aa: ASSLGLAVFSTDTQY
j_call: TRBJ1-1; v_call: TRBV4-1; cdr3_aa: ASSQESVNTEAF
j_call: TRBJ2-7; v_call: TRBV7-2; cdr3_aa: ASSNRDTGYEQY
j_call: TRBJ1-2; v_call: TRBV7-9; cdr3_aa: ASSFPGVGYT
j_call: TRBJ1-2; v_call: TRBV28; cdr3_aa: ASSFQGAGGYT
j_call: TRBJ1-2; v_call: TRBV6-6; cdr3_aa: ASSALGDRRDYT
j_call: TRBJ2-2; v_call: TRBV11-2; cdr3_aa: ASSLLRQNTGELF
j_call: TRBJ2-1; v_call: TRBV4-2; cdr3_aa: ASSQEGQREQF
j_call: TRBJ1-2; v_call: TRBV4-1; cdr3_aa: ASSQDAGSNYGYT
j_call: TRBJ1-6; v_call: TRBV7-2; cdr3_aa: ASSLVSSNSPLH